The T cell receptor beta chain described here comes from a study of shared clonotypes between healthy human individuals. Study-wide results and caveats: Across a few donors, naive CD4 shared roughly 5%, naive CD8 under 4%, memory CD4 approximately 2.5%, memory CD8 under 0.5%.

Germline V gives CDR1 SGHTA, CDR2 FQGNSA. Losses at the gene ends were 4 bases for V and 3 bases for J; bases not matched to a gene: 3. This CDR3 is built from 15 residues. Using immunoSEQ multiplex PCR, the repertoire was profiled, and TCRdb retains in-frame clones only, with some absent. This sample has about 2.4 million clones, with approximately 94% found just once. Details on this clone: Its antigen is still unknown. The same CDR3 can be traced to other DNA sequences in this sample.

Material: naive CD4+ T cells sorted from blood. Subset defined: CD45RA+ positively selected. The V call is TRBV7-2, the J call TRBJ2-1; 10 positions agree with TRBD2. This receptor was identified in a man younger than 30 in good health. CDR3 DNA: TGTGCCAGCAGCTCCACTAGCGGGAACTACAATGAGCAGTTCTTC. This sequence encodes CASSSTSGNYNEQFF.